This T cell receptor beta chain was identified during a study of early T cells in non-severe SARS-CoV-2 infection. Turning to the study itself: Unsorted whole-blood RNA was sequenced in bulk, leaving chains unpaired. Study-wide results and caveats: Comparison of clonotypes with VDJdb favored anti-spike CD8 responses while missing private and CD4 specificities.

Each cDNA molecule carried a unique molecular identifier. TCRdb reanalysed the 5' RACE reads using MiXCR and keeps one entry per CDR3 protein. The sample records under 35,000 distinct CDR3 sequences, about 3% being singletons. Germline values: CDR1 SGHAT, CDR2 FQNNGV. The CDR3 loop spans 14 amino acids. The V gene lost 2 bases and the J gene lost 1 base, with 8 bases spanning the gap. In its sample, this clonotype was seen a few times. Its matching antigen is unknown. The sequence was obtained from an adult who was a healthcare worker with PCR-confirmed SARS-CoV-2 infection or an uninfected control (not recorded which). The chain employs TRBV11-2 and TRBJ1-1; no reliable D call. Sequencing used whole blood. CDR3 DNA sequence: TGTGCCAGCAGCTTAAATTCAGCGAACACTGAAGCTTTCTTT. Translation: CASSLNSANTEAFF.